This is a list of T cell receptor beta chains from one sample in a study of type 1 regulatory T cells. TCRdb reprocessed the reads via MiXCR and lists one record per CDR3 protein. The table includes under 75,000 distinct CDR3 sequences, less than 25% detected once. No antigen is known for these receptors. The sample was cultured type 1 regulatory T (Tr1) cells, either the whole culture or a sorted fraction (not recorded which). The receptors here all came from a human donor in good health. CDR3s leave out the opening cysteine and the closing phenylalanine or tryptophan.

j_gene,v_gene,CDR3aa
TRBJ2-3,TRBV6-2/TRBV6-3,ASNSQAGADTQY
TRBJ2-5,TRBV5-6,ASSLGQGIQETQY
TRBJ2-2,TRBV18,AAQRRETGELF
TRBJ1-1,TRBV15,ATSRGGGSLLRTAF
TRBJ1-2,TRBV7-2,ASSLAPGTYYGYT
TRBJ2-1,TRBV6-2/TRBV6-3,ASSYSWGHNEQF
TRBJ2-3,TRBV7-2,ASSRDYSDTQY
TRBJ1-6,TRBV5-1,ASSLAGTDNSPLH
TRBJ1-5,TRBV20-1,SASPSGDHQPQH
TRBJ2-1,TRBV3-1,ASSQDGQGKVNEQF
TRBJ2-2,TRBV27,ASSLLAGGGYGELF
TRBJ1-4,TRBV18,ASSPGQGDEKLF
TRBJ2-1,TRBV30,AWTTGTKGYEQF
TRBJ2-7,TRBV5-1,ASSPLDRPDYEQY
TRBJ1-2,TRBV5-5,ASSLVTGGADGYT